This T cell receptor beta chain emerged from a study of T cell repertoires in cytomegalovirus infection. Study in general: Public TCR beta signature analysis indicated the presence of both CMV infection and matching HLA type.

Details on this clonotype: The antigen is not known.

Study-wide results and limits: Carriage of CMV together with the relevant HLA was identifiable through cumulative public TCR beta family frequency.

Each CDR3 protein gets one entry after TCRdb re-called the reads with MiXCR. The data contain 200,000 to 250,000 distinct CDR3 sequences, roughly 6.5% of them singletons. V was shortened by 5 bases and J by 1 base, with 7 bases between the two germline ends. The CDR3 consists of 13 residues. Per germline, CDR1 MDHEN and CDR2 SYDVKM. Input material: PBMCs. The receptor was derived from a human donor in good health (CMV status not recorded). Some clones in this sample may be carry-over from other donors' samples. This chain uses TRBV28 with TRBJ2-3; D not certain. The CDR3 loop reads CASSRPRTDTQYF. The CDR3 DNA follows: TGTGCCAGCAGTCGGCCCCGCACAGATACGCAGTATTTT.